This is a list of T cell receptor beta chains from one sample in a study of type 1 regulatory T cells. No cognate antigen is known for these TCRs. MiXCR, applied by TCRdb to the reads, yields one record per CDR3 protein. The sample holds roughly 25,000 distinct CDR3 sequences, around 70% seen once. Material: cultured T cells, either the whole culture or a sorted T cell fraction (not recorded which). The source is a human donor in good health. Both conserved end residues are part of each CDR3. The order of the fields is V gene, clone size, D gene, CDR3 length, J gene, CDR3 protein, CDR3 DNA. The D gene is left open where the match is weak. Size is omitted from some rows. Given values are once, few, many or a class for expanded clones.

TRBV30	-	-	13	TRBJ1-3	CAWSVAIAGVEYF	TGTGCCTGGAGTGTAGCCATCGCGGGCGTAGAATATTTT
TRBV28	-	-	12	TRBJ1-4	CASSSNNEKLFF	TGTGCCAGCAGTTCTAATAATGAAAAACTGTTTTTT
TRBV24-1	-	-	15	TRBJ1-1	CATSESGAGNTEAFF	TGTGCCACCAGTGAGTCAGGGGCAGGGAACACTGAAGCTTTCTTT
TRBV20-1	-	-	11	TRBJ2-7	CSATTSFEQYF	TGCAGTGCGACGACTAGTTTCGAGCAGTACTTC
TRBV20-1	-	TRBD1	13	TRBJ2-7	CSANGQGTHEQYF	TGCAGTGCCAACGGACAGGGGACTCACGAGCAGTACTTC
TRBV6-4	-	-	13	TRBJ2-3	CASSDPGAYTQYF	TGTGCCAGCAGTGATCCGGGGGCTTATACGCAGTATTTT
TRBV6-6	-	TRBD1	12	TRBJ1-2	CASSLGQAGYTF	TGTGCCAGCAGTTTGGGACAGGCGGGCTACACCTTC
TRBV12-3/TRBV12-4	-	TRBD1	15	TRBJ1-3	CASSSDRVPGNTIYF	TGTGCCAGCAGCTCGGACAGGGTCCCTGGAAACACCATATATTTT
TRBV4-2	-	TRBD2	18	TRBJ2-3	CASSQDWTSGGAADTQYF	TGTGCCAGCAGCCAAGATTGGACTAGCGGGGGGGCCGCGGATACGCAGTATTTT
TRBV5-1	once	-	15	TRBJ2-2	CASSLGSRNTGELFF	TGCGCCAGCAGCTTGGGGTCGCGGAACACCGGGGAGCTGTTTTTT
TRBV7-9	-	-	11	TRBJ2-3	CASSSMAGQYF	TGTGCCAGCAGCTCCATGGCGGGGCAGTATTTT
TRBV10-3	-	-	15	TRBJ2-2	CAIRGNRANTGELFF	TGTGCCATCAGGGGTAACAGGGCGAACACCGGGGAGCTGTTTTTT
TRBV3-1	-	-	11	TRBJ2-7	CASSQRTEQYF	TGTGCCAGCAGCCAACGTACAGAGCAGTACTTC
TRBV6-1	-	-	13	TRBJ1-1	CASSVEVNTEAFF	TGTGCCAGCAGCGTGGAAGTGAACACTGAAGCTTTCTTT
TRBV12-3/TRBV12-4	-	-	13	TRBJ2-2	CASSFFGSGELFF	TGTGCCAGCAGTTTCTTCGGGTCCGGGGAGCTGTTTTTT
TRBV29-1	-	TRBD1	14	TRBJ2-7	CSVKVLWDSYEQYF	TGCAGCGTAAAAGTTTTATGGGACAGCTACGAGCAGTACTTC
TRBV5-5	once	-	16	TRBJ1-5	CASSLGSDTFNQPQHF	TGTGCCAGCAGCTTGGGTTCTGACACCTTCAATCAGCCCCAGCATTTT
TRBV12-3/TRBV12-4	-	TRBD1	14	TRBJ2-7	CASSLRQGLYEQYF	TGTGCCAGCAGTCTTAGACAGGGGCTCTACGAGCAGTACTTC
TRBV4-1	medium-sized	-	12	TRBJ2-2	CASSQVAGELFF	TGCGCCAGCAGCCAAGTGGCCGGGGAGCTGTTTTTT
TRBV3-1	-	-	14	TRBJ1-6	CASSQEEGLSPLHF	TGTGCCAGCAGCCAAGAAGAAGGGCTTTCACCCCTCCACTTT
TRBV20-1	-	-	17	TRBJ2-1	CSALNRGAYPSYNEQFF	TGCAGTGCCCTAAACCGGGGGGCCTACCCCTCCTACAATGAGCAGTTCTTC
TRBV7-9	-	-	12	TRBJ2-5	CASSPQGETRYF	TGTGCCAGCAGCCCTCAGGGAGAGACCCGGTACTTC
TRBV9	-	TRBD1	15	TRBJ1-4	CASSVGTGEGEKLFF	TGTGCCAGCAGCGTCGGGACAGGGGAAGGTGAAAAACTGTTTTTT
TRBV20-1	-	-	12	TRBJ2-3	CSADKSTDTQYF	TGCAGTGCAGACAAAAGCACAGATACGCAGTATTTT
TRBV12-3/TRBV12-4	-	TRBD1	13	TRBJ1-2	CASRSTGVHGYTF	TGTGCCAGCAGATCCACAGGGGTCCATGGCTACACCTTC
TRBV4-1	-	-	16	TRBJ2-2	CASSRRDREATGELFF	TGCGCCAGCAGCCGCCGTGACAGGGAGGCGACCGGGGAGCTGTTTTTT
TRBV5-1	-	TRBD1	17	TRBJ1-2	CASSPSGTGGENYGYTF	TGCGCCAGCAGCCCGTCCGGGACAGGGGGCGAAAACTATGGCTACACCTTC
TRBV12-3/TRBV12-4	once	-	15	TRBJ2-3	CASSPQGADTDTQYF	TGTGCCAGCAGTCCCCAGGGAGCGGACACAGATACGCAGTATTTT
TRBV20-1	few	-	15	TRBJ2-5	CSALPPGTGRETQYF	TGCAGTGCTTTACCTCCCGGGACTGGCAGGGAGACCCAGTACTTC
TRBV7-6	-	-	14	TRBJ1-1	CASSPGFPRTEAFF	TGTGCCAGCAGCCCCGGATTCCCCCGGACTGAAGCTTTCTTT
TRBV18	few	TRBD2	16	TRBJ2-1	CASSPLSSGVGNEQFF	TGTGCCAGCTCACCTTTGTCCAGCGGGGTTGGTAATGAGCAGTTCTTC
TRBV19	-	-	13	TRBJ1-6	CASRTAHNSPLHF	TGTGCCAGTAGGACGGCTCATAATTCACCCCTCCACTTT
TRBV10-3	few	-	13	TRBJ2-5	CAIRGQGMETQYF	TGTGCCATCAGGGGCCAGGGGATGGAGACCCAGTACTTC
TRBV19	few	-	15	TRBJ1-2	CASSPHRQAPGGYTF	TGTGCCAGTAGTCCCCACCGACAGGCCCCGGGGGGCTACACCTTC
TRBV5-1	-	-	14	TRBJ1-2	CASRRSGEGGGYTF	TGCGCCAGCAGACGCTCGGGGGAAGGAGGGGGCTACACCTTC
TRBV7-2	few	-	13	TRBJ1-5	CASSLREEQPQHF	TGTGCCAGCAGCCTCAGGGAGGAGCAGCCCCAGCATTTT
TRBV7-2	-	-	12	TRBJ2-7	CASTSLVYEQYF	TGTGCCAGCACCTCACTGGTCTACGAGCAGTACTTC
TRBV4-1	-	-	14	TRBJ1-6	CASSQRERNSPLHF	TGCGCCAGCAGCCAGAGGGAGAGGAATTCACCCCTCCACTTT
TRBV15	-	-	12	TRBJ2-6	CATRGGANVLTF	TGTGCCACCAGAGGTGGGGCCAACGTCCTGACTTTC
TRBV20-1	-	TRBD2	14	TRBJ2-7	CSAIKGLAFYEQYF	TGCAGTGCTATCAAGGGACTAGCTTTCTACGAGCAGTACTTC
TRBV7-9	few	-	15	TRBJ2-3	CASSATWAGTDTQYF	TGTGCCAGCAGCGCAACGTGGGCCGGCACAGATACGCAGTATTTT
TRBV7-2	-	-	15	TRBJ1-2	CASSFGRVGLYGYTF	TGTGCCAGCAGCTTCGGCAGGGTTGGGCTCTATGGCTACACCTTC
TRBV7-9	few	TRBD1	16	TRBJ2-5	CASSKLKTGAQETQYF	TGTGCCAGCAGCAAACTCAAGACAGGGGCCCAAGAGACCCAGTACTTC
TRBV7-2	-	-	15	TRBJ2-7	CASSSTNGGSYEQYF	TGTGCCAGCAGCTCGACTAACGGGGGCTCCTACGAGCAGTACTTC